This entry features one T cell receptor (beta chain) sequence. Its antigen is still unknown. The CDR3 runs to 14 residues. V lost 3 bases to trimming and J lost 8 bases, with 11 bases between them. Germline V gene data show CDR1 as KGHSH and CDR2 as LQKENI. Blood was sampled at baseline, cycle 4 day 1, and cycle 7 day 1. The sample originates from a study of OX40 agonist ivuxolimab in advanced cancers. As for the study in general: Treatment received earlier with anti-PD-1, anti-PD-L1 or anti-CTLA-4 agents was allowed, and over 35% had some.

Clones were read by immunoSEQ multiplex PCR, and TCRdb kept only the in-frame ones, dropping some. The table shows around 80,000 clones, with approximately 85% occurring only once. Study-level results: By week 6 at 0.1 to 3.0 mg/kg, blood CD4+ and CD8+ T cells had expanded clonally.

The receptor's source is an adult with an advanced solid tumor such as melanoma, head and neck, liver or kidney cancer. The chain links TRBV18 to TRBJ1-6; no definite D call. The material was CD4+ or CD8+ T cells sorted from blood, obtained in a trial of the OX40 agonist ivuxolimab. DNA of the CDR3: TGTGCCAGCTCACCTTCCGGTTTCGATTCACCCCTCCACTTT. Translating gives CASSPSGFDSPLHF. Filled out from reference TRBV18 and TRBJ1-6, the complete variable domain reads NAGVMQNPRHLVRRRGQEARLRCSPMKGHSHVYWYRQLPEEGLKFMVYLQKENIIDESGMPKERFSAEFPKEGPSILRIQQVVRGDSAAYFCASSPSGFDSPLHFGNGTRLTVT.